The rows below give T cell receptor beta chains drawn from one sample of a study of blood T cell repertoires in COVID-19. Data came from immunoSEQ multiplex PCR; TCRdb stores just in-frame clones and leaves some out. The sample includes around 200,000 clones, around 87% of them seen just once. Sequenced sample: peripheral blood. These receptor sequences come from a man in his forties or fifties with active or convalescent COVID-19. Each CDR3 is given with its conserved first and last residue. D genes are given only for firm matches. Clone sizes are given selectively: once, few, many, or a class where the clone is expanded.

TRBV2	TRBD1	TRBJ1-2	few	CASEWDRGDYGYTF	TGTGCCAGCGAGTGGGACAGGGGGGACTATGGCTACACCTTC
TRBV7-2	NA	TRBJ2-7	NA	CASSFGSVRQTYYEQYF	TGTGCCAGCAGCTTTGGGTCGGTTAGACAGACCTACTACGAGCAGTACTTC
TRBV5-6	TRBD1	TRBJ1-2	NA	CASSFGDRPYGYTF	TGTGCCAGCAGCTTCGGGGACAGGCCCTATGGCTACACCTTC
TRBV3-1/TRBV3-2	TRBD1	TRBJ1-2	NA	CASSRTDRANYGYTF	TGTGCCAGCAGCCGAACGGACAGGGCTAACTATGGCTACACCTTC
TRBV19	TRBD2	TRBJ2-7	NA	CASGEPGTSLYEQYF	TGTGCCAGCGGTGAACCAGGGACTAGCTTGTACGAGCAGTACTTC
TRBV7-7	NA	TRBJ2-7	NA	CASSLRAGPSYEQYF	TGTGCTAGCAGCTTACGCGCGGGTCCATCCTACGAGCAGTACTTC
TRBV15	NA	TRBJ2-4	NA	CATSREGGARLAKNIQYF	TGTGCCACCAGCAGAGAGGGGGGGGCCAGGTTAGCCAAAAACATTCAGTACTTC
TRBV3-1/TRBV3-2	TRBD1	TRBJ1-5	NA	CASSWTGDQPQHF	TGTGCCAGCAGCTGGACAGGGGACCAGCCCCAGCATTTT
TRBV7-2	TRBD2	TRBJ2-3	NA	CASSYGLAGGTDTQYF	TGTGCCAGCAGCTACGGACTAGCGGGGGGCACAGATACGCAGTATTTT
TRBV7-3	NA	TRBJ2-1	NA	CASSSTRQKDEQFF	TGTGCCAGCAGCTCCACCCGACAGAAGGATGAGCAGTTCTTC
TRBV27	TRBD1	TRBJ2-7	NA	CASRDRVQTYEQYF	TGTGCCAGCAGGGACAGGGTACAGACCTACGAGCAGTACTTC
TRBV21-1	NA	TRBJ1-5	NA	CASSKVVGGYSNQPQHF	TGTGCCAGCAGCAAAGTGGTGGGCGGGTATAGCAATCAGCCCCAGCATTTT
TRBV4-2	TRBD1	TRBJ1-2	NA	CASSQPGQGAGGYTF	TGTGCCAGCAGCCAACCGGGACAGGGGGCGGGGGGCTACACCTTC
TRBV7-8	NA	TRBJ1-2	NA	CASSLGDIYGYTF	TGTGCCAGCAGCTTAGGGGACATTTATGGCTACACCTTC